The rows below give T cell receptor beta chains drawn from one sample of a study of T cell responses to AZD1222 COVID-19 vaccine. Produced via immunoSEQ multiplex PCR; TCRdb's table is partial and in-frame only. The data contain over 150,000 clones, 85% to 90% of them singletons. Sequencing was performed on peripheral blood, taken on day 0 of AZD1222 vaccination. Receptors originate from an adult in good health. The CDR3 runs from the conserved cysteine through the conserved F or W. A D gene is named only where the DNA matches it firmly. Clone size appears in some rows only: once, few, many, or a class for an expanded clone.

J gene: TRBJ2-7
D gene: TRBD2
clone size: NA
V gene: TRBV4-1
CDR3 protein: CASSQPGTSGSYEQYF
CDR3 DNA: TGCGCCAGCAGCCAACCCGGGACTAGCGGTTCCTACGAGCAGTACTTC

J gene: TRBJ1-2
D gene: NA
clone size: NA
V gene: TRBV28
CDR3 protein: CASSLSSVPAQLGYTF
CDR3 DNA: TGTGCCAGCAGTTTATCCTCTGTCCCGGCTCAGCTTGGCTACACCTTC

J gene: TRBJ1-2
D gene: NA
clone size: NA
V gene: TRBV9
CDR3 protein: CASSVQDSNYGYTF
CDR3 DNA: TGTGCCAGCAGCGTACAGGATTCTAACTATGGCTACACCTTC

J gene: TRBJ2-5
D gene: NA
clone size: once
V gene: TRBV7-9
CDR3 protein: CASSPVRTQYF
CDR3 DNA: TGTGCCAGCAGCCCTGTAAGAACCCAGTACTTC

J gene: TRBJ1-1
D gene: NA
clone size: NA
V gene: TRBV10-3
CDR3 protein: CAIRRQGPNTEAFF
CDR3 DNA: TGTGCCATCCGGAGGCAGGGCCCGAACACTGAAGCTTTCTTT

J gene: TRBJ1-5
D gene: NA
clone size: NA
V gene: TRBV12-3/TRBV12-4
CDR3 protein: CASSLQEDQPQHF
CDR3 DNA: TGTGCCAGCAGTTTACAGGAGGATCAGCCCCAGCATTTT

J gene: TRBJ2-1
D gene: TRBD2
clone size: NA
V gene: TRBV7-9
CDR3 protein: CASSSSSGSYNEQFF
CDR3 DNA: TGTGCCAGCAGCTCATCTAGCGGTTCCTACAATGAGCAGTTCTTC

J gene: TRBJ2-2
D gene: NA
clone size: NA
V gene: TRBV10-2
CDR3 protein: CASSGDGGELFF
CDR3 DNA: TGCGCCAGCAGTGGGGATGGCGGGGAGCTGTTTTTT

J gene: TRBJ2-5
D gene: TRBD2
clone size: NA
V gene: TRBV2
CDR3 protein: CASHVNGGRETQYF
CDR3 DNA: TGTGCCAGCCACGTCAACGGGGGGAGGGAGACCCAGTACTTC

J gene: TRBJ1-6
D gene: NA
clone size: NA
V gene: TRBV30
CDR3 protein: CALQTGYNSPLHF
CDR3 DNA: TGTGCCTTACAAACAGGGTATAATTCACCCCTCCACTTT

J gene: TRBJ2-7
D gene: TRBD1
clone size: NA
V gene: TRBV30
CDR3 protein: CAWSPGTGDYEQYF
CDR3 DNA: TGTGCCTGGAGCCCCGGGACAGGAGACTACGAGCAGTACTTC